The 20 T cell receptor beta chains below come from one sample, sequenced in a study of PD-1 blockade in classical Hodgkin lymphoma (dated by TCRdb to about 2020). Library preparation used the immunoSEQ multiplex PCR assay. Here the immuneACCESS table is served through TCRdb, limited to in-frame sequences with V and J called. Missing clones are a known gap in these copies; in checked studies unresolved V genes cover under half, and the rest lacks a known reason. The sample data list about 97,000 clones, and roughly 88% of these were observed just once. The ten most abundant clones make up 10% to 15% of the sample. What the time point label conveys for this sample: cycle 1 day 1 (C1D1), immediately before nivolumab initiation. All trial patients had relapsed after autologous stem cell transplantation, with cohorts A, B and C differing in prior brentuximab vedotin exposure. The input for sequencing was peripheral blood mononuclear cells (PBMCs), taken at baseline. The receptors were gathered from a human donor with classical Hodgkin lymphoma.

The chain employs TRBV6-6 and TRBJ1-2; D uncertain. V was pared by 2 bases and J by 3 bases, with 10 bases between. CDR3 length: 14 residues. Germline V gives CDR1 MNHNY, CDR2 SVGAGI (reference sequence). The CDR3 loop reads CASSYDTTYYGYTF. CDR3 nucleotides: TGTGCCAGCAGTTACGATACCACCTACTATGGCTACACCTTC.

This clone was observed a few times. This chain joins TRBV7-9 and TRBJ2-5; possibly TRBD2 for D (5 bases). V dropped 1 base and J dropped 5 bases, with 11 bases sitting between them. From germline, CDR1 is SEHNR and CDR2 FQNEAQ (reference sequence). CDR3 length equals 14 residues. The CDR3 sequence: CASSLGGRWETQYF. CDR3 in DNA: TGTGCCAGCAGCTTAGGAGGGCGGTGGGAGACCCAGTACTTC. The complete variable domain, with remaining parts taken from reference TRBV7-9 and TRBJ2-5, reads DTGVSQNPRHKITKRGQNVTFRCDPISEHNRLYWYRQTLGQGPEFLTYFQNEAQLEKSRLLSDRFSAERPKGSFSTLEIQRTEQGDSAMYLCASSLGGRWETQYFGPGTRLLVL.

This rearrangement joins TRBV5-4 to TRBJ2-7; TRBD1 matches at 7 bases. The CDR3 has 14 residues. Germline V gene lookup returns CDR1 SGHNT and CDR2 YYREEE (reference sequence). J gave up 2 bases and V 4 bases, and 6 bases lay outside the gene matches. The CDR3 region has the DNA TGTGCCAGCAGCACGGGACAGAGACCCTACGAGCAGTACTTC. Translating gives CASSTGQRPYEQYF.

This clone has only a few counts. This rearrangement joins TRBV27 to TRBJ2-2, with a weak D call TRBD1 (5 bases). The germline V gene encodes CDR1 MNHEY and CDR2 SMNVEV (reference sequence). The CDR3 sequence is 13 residues long. Trimming left V 5 bases short and J 3 bases short, with 7 bases between. The CDR3 spells CASSTRDTGELFF. In nucleotides, the CDR3 is TGTGCCAGCAGTACCAGGGACACCGGGGAGCTGTTTTTT.

The J gene is TRBJ1-5, the V gene TRBV21-1. TRBV21-1 is a pseudogene segment. The CDR3 has 16 residues. Written as DNA, the CDR3 is TGTGCCAGCAGTTTGTGGCTACATTGGCATCATCAGCCCCAGCATTTT. Protein sequence: CASSLWLHWHHQPQHF.

About this clone: Within the sample, other DNA sequences also encode this same CDR3. The rearrangement links TRBV18 to TRBJ1-1; D is unresolved. The CDR3 runs to 13 residues. Deletions cut 2 bases from V and 1 base from J, with 5 bases between. The germline CDR1 and CDR2 sequences are KGHSH and LQKENI. DNA of the CDR3: TGTGCCAGCTCACCAATGGCGAACACTGAAGCTTTCTTT. This encodes CASSPMANTEAFF.

The chain links TRBV9 to TRBJ2-1; possibly TRBD1 or TRBD2 for D (5 bases each). The CDR3 spans 15 residues. V shed 0 bases and J shed 8 bases, with 15 bases lying between them. The germline gives CDR1 SGDLS, CDR2 YYNGEE. CDR3 coding DNA: TGTGCCAGCAGCGTAGGGGGGTCCCGGGTCTATGAGCAGTTCTTC. It codes for CASSVGGSRVYEQFF. The whole variable domain, remainder taken from reference TRBV9 and TRBJ2-1, is DSGVTQTPKHLITATGQRVTLRCSPRSGDLSVYWYQQSLDQGLQFLIQYYNGEERAKGNILERFSAQQFPDLHSELNLSSLELGDSALYFCASSVGGSRVYEQFFGPGTRLTVL.

V gene TRBV18 combines with J gene TRBJ2-3, with D possibly being TRBD1 (6 bases). The CDR3 totals 15 residues. Germline loops: CDR1 KGHSH, CDR2 LQKENI. Trimming left V 2 bases short and J 1 base short, with 10 bases between. The CDR3 here is CASSPLGGGTDTQYF. The CDR3 coding sequence is TGTGCCAGCTCACCATTAGGGGGAGGCACAGATACGCAGTATTTT.

This clone has more than one count but fewer than ten. The rearrangement links TRBV27 to TRBJ2-2; a possible D gene is TRBD1 (6 bases). In germline, CDR1 is MNHEY, CDR2 SMNVEV (reference sequence). Trimming shortened V by 10 bases and J by 1 base, and 19 bases separated the two germline ends. The CDR3 sequence is 16 residues long. CDR3 bases: TGTGCCACCGGACAGATCATCAAGCGGAACACCGGGGAGCTGTTTTTT. Translated, it gives CATGQIIKRNTGELFF.

The chain has TRBV6-5 and TRBJ1-1; no definite D call. The germline V and J ends were trimmed by 7 bases and 1 base, with 13 bases remaining between them. Per germline, CDR1 MNHEY and CDR2 SVGAGI. The CDR3 is made up of 14 amino acids. In nucleotides, the CDR3 is TGTGCCAGCAAAGGGCCCGGACCGAACACTGAAGCTTTCTTT. Translating gives CASKGPGPNTEAFF.

The chain is built from TRBV6-5 and TRBJ1-2, with D tentatively TRBD1 (6 bases). Trimming removed 6 bases at V and 2 bases at J, with 10 bases between. CDR3 length: 13 amino acids. Germline CDR1 MNHEY, CDR2 SVGAGI. The DNA for the CDR3 is TGTGCCAGCAGGGCACAGGGAAACTATGGCTACACCTTC. The encoded protein is CASRAQGNYGYTF.

The chain joins TRBV7-6 to TRBJ1-4; 7 bases match TRBD1. The V and J ends lost 4 bases and 8 bases, in that order; junction bases with no gene match: 13. The CDR3 totals 16 residues. In germline, CDR1 is SGHVS, CDR2 FNYEAQ. Written as DNA, the CDR3 is TGTGCCAGCAGCTACGAACCGACAGGGCTAGAAGAAAAACTGTTTTTT. This translates into CASSYEPTGLEEKLFF.

V gene TRBV19 combines with J gene TRBJ2-4; the match to TRBD1 covers 12 bases. The CDR3 consists of 17 residues. V shed 5 bases and J 6 bases; nucleotides not matched to a gene: 11. From germline, CDR1 is LNHDA and CDR2 SQIVND (reference sequence). CDR3 DNA: TGTGCCAGTAGTCTCGGGACAGGGGGCGGGAGACGAAACATTCAGTACTTC. This gives the protein CASSLGTGGGRRNIQYF.

In its sample, this clone was seen many times. V and J are TRBV25-1 and TRBJ1-2; D gene uncertain. This CDR3 is built from 13 residues. V was clipped by 7 bases and J by 7 bases, with 16 bases between them. CDR1 is MGHDK, CDR2 SYGVNS, per germline. The CDR3 region is CASMSGVGVGYTF. DNA for the CDR3: TGTGCCAGCATGTCTGGGGTCGGGGTTGGCTACACCTTC.

J is TRBJ2-4 and V is TRBV27; D may be TRBD2 (7 bases). V shed 5 bases and J shed 5 bases, with 25 bases lying between them. This CDR3 comprises 18 residues. Germline assignment: CDR1 MNHEY and CDR2 SMNVEV (reference sequence). The CDR3, as DNA: TGTGCCAGCAGTCTCGCGGGACTTGGAGGGGGGGGCCAAAACATTCAGTACTTC. It is translated as CASSLAGLGGGGQNIQYF.

This rearrangement joins TRBV28 to TRBJ1-5; TRBD1 matches at 7 bases. The CDR3 spans 16 residues. The V segment lost 5 bases and the J segment 2 bases; nucleotides outside the gene matches: 9. Looked up from germline, CDR1 is MDHEN and CDR2 is SYDVKM. For the CDR3, the DNA is TGTGCCAGCAGTCAACAGGGGCGGGGTGGCAATCAGCCCCAGCATTTT. Protein: CASSQQGRGGNQPQHF.

The chain couples TRBV9 to TRBJ2-7, with TRBD2 matching 9 bases. The J segment lost 4 bases and the V segment lost 4 bases, leaving 6 bases of the junction unmatched. Germline V gene sequence: CDR1 SGDLS, CDR2 YYNGEE. CDR3 length: 14 residues. The CDR3 nucleotides are TGTGCCAGCAGCTCTTTAGCGGGGGAGTACGAGCAGTACTTC. It specifies CASSSLAGEYEQYF.

In regard to this clone: Other nucleotide sequences from this sample produce the same CDR3. The chain uses TRBV28 and TRBJ2-1, with no clear D. The CDR3 consists of 10 residues. V gave up 6 bases and J gave up 8 bases, with 5 bases separating them. Germline V gene lookup returns CDR1 MDHEN and CDR2 SYDVKM. In DNA, the CDR3 is TGTGCCAGCAGACGCCATGAGCAGTTCTTC. This codes for CASRRHEQFF. The variable domain in full, completed from reference TRBV28 and TRBJ2-1, reads DVKVTQSSRYLVKRTGEKVFLECVQDMDHENMFWYRQDPGLGLRLIYFSYDVKMKEKGDIPEGYSVSREKKERFSLILESASTNQTSMYLCASRRHEQFFGPGTRLTVL.

The chain links TRBV5-1 to TRBJ1-5; D gene uncertain. Germline assignment: CDR1 SGHRS and CDR2 YFSETQ. The ends were cut back, 0 bases at V and 4 bases at J, with 11 bases in the middle. This CDR3 is built from 15 residues. The CDR3 region is CASSLEPGANQPQHF. CDR3 in DNA: TGCGCCAGCAGCTTGGAACCGGGTGCGAATCAGCCCCAGCATTTT.

The J gene is TRBJ2-3, the V gene TRBV2; 14 nucleotides match TRBD2. Trimming took 8 bases from V and 4 from J; bases not matched to a gene: 2. CDR1 is SNHLY and CDR2 is FYNNEI in the germline V gene. The CDR3 length is 14 residues. The CDR3 coding sequence is TGTGCCAGCGGGACTAGCGGGAGACCAGATACGCAGTATTTT. This sequence encodes CASGTSGRPDTQYF. The complete variable domain, with remaining parts taken from reference TRBV2 and TRBJ2-3, reads EPEVTQTPSHQVTQMGQEVILRCVPISNHLYFYWYRQILGQKVEFLVSFYNNEISEKSEIFDDQFSVERPDGSNFTLKIRSTKLEDSAMYFCASGTSGRPDTQYFGPGTRLTVL.